The clone carrying this TCR beta chain showed up just a few times. A clone one base away is much larger, so this may be a read error. The sample comes from a study of T cells in Graves' hyperthyroidism and ophthalmopathy. There are 14 residues in the CDR3. Germline V lookup: CDR1 LNHDA, CDR2 SQIVND (reference sequence). Amplification of TCR beta CDR3 regions was performed using RNA transcripts as template. In the first-round RT-PCR of the TCR CDR3, the HTBI primer set was used. TCRdb called the multiplex PCR reads again in MiXCR, with one record for every CDR3 protein. The sample carries about 160,000 distinct CDR3 sequences, around 8.9% recorded once.

The receptor was derived from a woman younger than 35 with Graves' hyperthyroidism that later progressed to Graves' ophthalmopathy. The sequenced sample was blood. This chain connects TRBV19 to TRBJ2-1; TRBD2 matches 10 bases. CDR3 protein: CASSIGSGRNEQLF. The CDR3 coding sequence is TGTGCCAGTAGTATAGGTAGCGGGAGGAATGAGCAGCTCTTC.